The present TCR beta chain was sequenced within a study of CD8+ T cells in alopecia areata. Sequencing relied on a cDNA template that was reverse transcribed from extracted RNA. Profiling relied on immunoSEQ multiplex PCR, and the TCRdb table lists in-frame clones only, not all of them. The repertoire holds approximately 150,000 clones, around 71% seen once, with over 9.5% in the top ten. With V trimmed by 6 bases and J by 3 bases, 2 bases remained unmatched. CDR1 and CDR2 (germline): SNHLY, FYNNEI. The CDR3 is made up of 14 amino acids. Specimen: CD8+ T cells sorted from blood, collected at week 0. The sequence was collected from a human donor with alopecia areata. The rearrangement joins TRBV2 to TRBJ2-7, with 13 bases that match TRBD2. In nucleotides, the CDR3 is TGTGCCAGCAGAGGGACTAGCGGGGACTACGAGCAGTACTTC. This sequence encodes CASRGTSGDYEQYF.